The clone carrying this T cell receptor beta chain was detected a few times. These data are taken from a study of blood T cell repertoires in COVID-19. Background on the study: The United States, Italy and Spain provided the acute and convalescent COVID-19 samples. The cDNA or gDNA used as material had been derived from T cells, B-cell-depleted T cells, or PBMCs.

The junction had 11 bases not matched to a gene; V was cut back by 0 bases and J by 4 bases. Looked up from germline, CDR1 is MGHRA and CDR2 is YSYEKL. The CDR3 loop spans 17 amino acids. Original processing methods: From reference gene primer amplification, estimates of nucleated cell counts were derived. Measured with immunoSEQ multiplex PCR; TCRdb has only the in-frame clones, and not every one. The V and J calls and the clone size are those of that table, but D and trimming were determined from the DNA. Here the sample spans roughly 220,000 clones, approximately 84% being singletons. The sample was peripheral blood. The sequence came from a man older than 75 with acute or convalescent COVID-19. The genes are TRBV4-1 and TRBJ1-2; TRBD1 matches 7 bases. DNA for the CDR3: TGCGCCAGCAGCCAAGATTTCCTCCGGGACAGTTTCTATGGCTACACCTTC. It encodes CASSQDFLRDSFYGYTF.